The 8 T cell receptor beta chains reported below all come from one sample, sequenced in a study of identical twins. Using its own MiXCR run on the 5' RACE reads, TCRdb lists one record per CDR3 protein. The sample has around 530,000 distinct CDR3 sequences, nearly 15% seen once. These data were also reused for a study on yellow fever vaccine responses in identical twins.

Sequencing used CD4+ T cells sorted from blood. These receptor sequences come from a woman aged 18-30 years in good health.

The chain is built from TRBV5-1 and TRBJ2-3; 9 positions match TRBD1. Trimming at V came to 5 bases and at J to 0 bases, leaving 16 bases not matched to a gene. Looked up from germline, CDR1 is SGHRS and CDR2 is YFSETQ. CDR3 size: 19 residues. The CDR3 coding sequence is TGCGCCAGCAGGCCGGGACAGGGACTATCCTCCTATAGCACAGATACGCAGTATTTT. Translated: CASRPGQGLSSYSTDTQYF.

This clonotype turned up a few times. The rearrangement links TRBV4-1 to TRBJ2-3; no clear D gene. Germline V CDR1 and CDR2: MGHRA, YSYEKL. The CDR3 is made up of 17 amino acids. The V and J ends lost 1 base and 0 bases respectively, with 14 bases between them. CDR3 DNA sequence: TGCGCCAGCAGCCAAGTAAATCTACCCACAAGCACAGATACGCAGTATTTT. Translation gives CASSQVNLPTSTDTQYF.

The chain joins TRBV2 to TRBJ2-6; 11 nucleotides line up with TRBD1. CDR3 length: 17 residues. The V and J ends lost 6 bases and 3 bases, in that order; junction bases with no gene match: 7. Germline assignment: CDR1 SNHLY and CDR2 FYNNEI. The CDR3 DNA is TGTGCCAGCAGGAGGACAGGGGGCGAGTATGGGGCCAACGTCCTGACTTTC. Its protein product is CASRRTGGEYGANVLTF.

This clonotype was seen a few times. The V and J genes are TRBV12-3 or TRBV12-4 and TRBJ2-6; a possible D gene is TRBD1 (5 bases). Trimming left V 8 bases short and J 1 base short, with 6 bases between. There are 13 residues in the CDR3. The CDR3 sequence: CASQGSGANVLTF. As DNA, the CDR3 is TGTGCCAGCCAGGGTTCTGGGGCCAACGTCCTGACTTTC.

A few counts support this clonotype. This sequence joins TRBV7-8 and TRBJ1-3, with unresolved D. V lost 5 bases to trimming and J lost 4 bases, with 12 bases between them. The CDR3 extends over 14 amino acids. Germline V gene data show CDR1 as SGHVS and CDR2 as FQNEAQ. CDR3 sequence reads: CASSTVGRGNTIYF. CDR3 DNA sequence: TGTGCCAGCAGCACCGTTGGACGAGGAAACACCATATATTTT.

J is TRBJ2-2 and V is TRBV7-9; 8 positions agree with TRBD2. The trim removed 6 bases at V and 4 bases at J, leaving 7 bases unmatched. Germline V CDR1 and CDR2: SEHNR, FQNEAQ (reference sequence). This CDR3 region has 15 residues. The CDR3 spells CASRNSGDLTGELFF. CDR3 DNA sequence: TGTGCCAGCAGAAATAGCGGGGACCTCACCGGGGAGCTGTTTTTT.

This sequence joins TRBV4-1 and TRBJ2-3, with D tentatively TRBD1 (7 bases). CDR1 is MGHRA, CDR2 YSYEKL, per germline. Trimming removed 3 bases at V and 5 bases at J, with 18 bases between. CDR3 length: 16 amino acids. CDR3 loop: CASSQEGARRGDTQYF. DNA for the CDR3: TGCGCCAGCAGCCAGGAGGGGGCTAGGAGGGGAGATACGCAGTATTTT.

This clonotype was detected only a few times. J is TRBJ2-1 and V is TRBV5-1, with TRBD1 as a possible D gene (6 bases). This CDR3 is built from 17 residues. Trimming cost V 4 bases and J 7 bases, with 24 bases left between them. Germline V lookup: CDR1 SGHRS, CDR2 YFSETQ. The CDR3 here is CASSGSYSPTRGNEQFF. The CDR3, as DNA: TGCGCCAGCAGCGGGTCGTACTCACCAACCAGGGGAAATGAGCAGTTCTTC.